This T cell receptor beta chain emerged from a study of blood T cells in healthy people across ages (dated by TCRdb to between 2014 and 2017). For the study in its entirety: In model experiments, template switching captured about one uniquely barcoded TCR beta cDNA molecule for every two T cells. Age-related changes in TCR beta repertoire diversity were measured in the study by deep sequencing normalized with unique cDNA molecular identifiers. Four age groups were formed from the donors: young (average 16 years), middle-aged (approximately 41), aged (over 55) and long-lived (around 82). To avoid experimental bias, donors of different ages were distributed randomly across sequencing lanes. For two donors (one aged 18 to 30 and one aged 80 or older), the study analyzed two additional independent replicas of 1 million unique cDNA reads from the same blood draw. Overall results and qualifications from the work: Because donor CMV infection status was unknown, age-related changes in expanded clonotypes were potentially confounded. Estimates of total diversity based on one million sequenced T cells were considered lower bounds and underestimates. The percentage of naive T cells measured by flow cytometry correlated strongly with observed TCR beta diversity. Conclusive comparison of naive and antigen-experienced compartments was prevented by the profiling of bulk unsorted PBMCs. As age increased, observed TCR beta diversity per million T cells dropped in a roughly linear way, and a significant reduction was already evident by age 40. Compared with the aged group, the long-lived group had more naive CD4+ T cells, fewer expanded clones and increased TCR diversity, suggesting age selection.

A distance of 10 bases separates the germline ends of V and J, which lose 0 bases and 2 bases respectively. The germline V gene (reference sequence) provides CDR1 SGHKS and CDR2 YYEKEE. From the cysteine up to the phenylalanine, the CDR3 has a length of 15 residues. Solely the CDR3 DNA is kept, with 45 bases framed from the first base. The library was generated by 5' RACE. For sequencing, an Illumina HiSeq 2500 was employed. The second PCR ran for about 6 to 11 cycles and used a J-beta primer mix along with a sample-barcoded 5' primer. A unique molecular identifier was introduced onto each TCR beta cDNA molecule by a template-switch 5' adaptor carrying 12 random nucleotides. Each sample yielded at least 2.5 million CDR3-containing paired-end reads. All of the RNA was converted into first-strand cDNA using the Mint cDNA synthesis kit, with a TRBC-specific oligonucleotide serving as the primer. All cDNA was treated with uracil-DNA glycosylase and then went through a first 18-cycle PCR with the universal primers M1SS and BC2_uni_R. The authors' pipeline ran thus. For normalization, 1 million high-quality reads were randomly selected from each sample, with every read carrying a distinct molecular identifier. Reads sharing molecular identifiers were discarded rather than binned into consensus sequences. MiTCR, run with a Q25 quality threshold and the strictest error-elimination algorithm, handled CDR3 identification, clonotype clustering and error correction. A nonparametric unseen species model with Euler transformation was used to estimate a lower bound on total TCR beta diversity. TCRdb reran the public reads through fastp at Q25 and MiXCR, keeping productive beta chains. Every CDR3 protein is listed once, alongside the most common genes and DNA of its rows. The V and J calls were determined by TCRdb, not by the authors. For this sample the table gives about 670,000 distinct CDR3 sequences, of which about 51% were detected only once. Of the sample, roughly 13% falls within the top ten clones.

Turning to this clonotype: The antigen it recognizes is unknown. It has no much larger one-base neighbor in the sample; base qualities were not kept.

The donors were roughly 40 Caucasian individuals from Russia, aged roughly 6 to 100 years, who were systemically healthy. Each donor gave around 9.9 milliliters of peripheral blood, collected into EDTA-treated Vacutainer tubes. Ficoll-Paque density-gradient centrifugation was used to isolate PBMCs, with at least 7 million per sample. Trizol reagent was used to extract total RNA from PBMCs, with at least 5.5 micrograms per sample. For every donor, flow cytometry on a PBMC aliquot measured the percentage of naive CD45RAhigh/CD27high T cells. This TCR was sampled from a woman aged 80 or over in good health. The receptor chain draws on TRBV5-5 and TRBJ2-3; TRBD1 could be the D gene, as 6 bases match. Material: blood. The sequence in DNA is TGTGCCAGCAGCTTGGCACGGGACACCACAGATACGCAGTATTTT. Its protein is CASSLARDTTDTQYF.